The rows below give T cell receptor beta chains drawn from one sample of a study of vaccination and CD4 T cells after COVID-19. One entry per CDR3 protein, called by TCRdb with MiXCR from the PCR reads. This sample carries about 13,000 distinct CDR3 sequences, roughly 70% of them seen once, and the ten largest clones take approximately 31%. These receptors lack a known antigen. The material sequenced was CD4+ T cells from blood, cultured in vitro. The receptor set was obtained from a human donor who had recovered from COVID-19. CDR3s include the opening cysteine and the closing phenylalanine or tryptophan. D genes are given only for firm matches. Some rows mark clone size as missing; the rest say once, few, many or name a class of expanded clone.

V gene	J gene	clone size	D gene	CDR3 DNA	CDR3 protein
TRBV19	TRBJ2-2	-	-	TGTGCCAGTAGGCAGCCGCCCGGGGAGCTGTTTTTT	CASRQPPGELFF
TRBV20-1	TRBJ2-1	-	TRBD2	TGCAGTGCACCCAGGACTAGTTCCACTGAGCAGTTCTTC	CSAPRTSSTEQFF
TRBV27	TRBJ1-6	few	-	TGTGCCAGCAACAAGCAGGGGTGGAATTCACCCCTCCACTTT	CASNKQGWNSPLHF
TRBV7-7	TRBJ2-5	-	-	TGTGCCAGCTGCTCTACCCCGGGCAGGGGGACCCAGTACTTC	CASCSTPGRGTQYF
TRBV15	TRBJ2-7	-	-	TGTGCCACCAGCAGAGAGGGAGTTGGGTACGAGCAGTACTTC	CATSREGVGYEQYF
TRBV20-1	TRBJ2-7	-	-	TGCAGTGCTGACGGGGTTGACGAGCAGTACTTC	CSADGVDEQYF
TRBV2	TRBJ2-1	-	-	TGTGCCAGCCTTTTCAGAAATGAGCAGTTCTTC	CASLFRNEQFF
TRBV27	TRBJ2-1	-	-	TGTGCCAGCAGTTCTACTCGTAGTTACAATGAGCAGTTCTTC	CASSSTRSYNEQFF
TRBV6-1	TRBJ2-3	-	-	TGTGCCAGCAGTCCCGACAGGTTATACACTAGCACAGATACGCAGTATTTT	CASSPDRLYTSTDTQYF
TRBV7-9	TRBJ2-3	few	TRBD2	TGTGCCAGCAGCCCTCACGGAGGTGGGACTACGTTCGATACGCAGTATTTT	CASSPHGGGTTFDTQYF
TRBV19	TRBJ1-2	once	-	TGTGCCAGTAATCCCTCTGGAGGGTTTAACTATGGCTACACCTTC	CASNPSGGFNYGYTF
TRBV21-1	TRBJ2-5	-	-	TGTGCCAGCAGCAAAGGGACGCCGTTTCAAGAGACCCAGTACTTC	CASSKGTPFQETQYF
TRBV27	TRBJ2-1	once	TRBD2	TGTGCCAGCAGTTTAGGGCCCCTAGCGGGACCAAGGCCCGGCTCCTACAATGAGCAGTTCTTC	CASSLGPLAGPRPGSYNEQFF
TRBV30	TRBJ1-4	-	-	TGTGCCTGGGGCCTAAGTAGGAAACTGTTTTTT	CAWGLSRKLFF
TRBV7-3	TRBJ2-7	-	-	TGTGCCAGCAGCTTAGGACAGAAAAGGACCTACGAGCAGTACTTC	CASSLGQKRTYEQYF
TRBV6-1	TRBJ1-2	-	-	TGTGCCAGCAGTCAATCCGGGACAACCTCCATTGGCTACACCTTC	CASSQSGTTSIGYTF
TRBV24-1	TRBJ1-5	few	TRBD1	TGTGCCACCAGTGATCCGACAGGGGGCGATCAGCCCCAGCATTTT	CATSDPTGGDQPQHF
TRBV6-1	TRBJ1-5	-	-	TGTGCCAGCAGCCCCCCTCAGGGTCCCCAGCATTTT	CASSPPQGPQHF
TRBV6-1	TRBJ2-3	-	TRBD2	TGTGCCAGCCGACTAGCGGGAACTACTAGCACAGATACGCAGTATTTT	CASRLAGTTSTDTQYF
TRBV2	TRBJ2-3	few	-	TGTGCCAGCGCGACAGATTACACAGATACGCAGTATTTT	CASATDYTDTQYF
TRBV20-1	TRBJ1-2	-	-	TGCAGTGCTAGTGAATCGGGGCCGCGTGGCTACACCTTC	CSASESGPRGYTF
TRBV11-2	TRBJ1-5	once	-	TGTGCCAGCAGCTTTTCTATCGGGACGTTCCAGCATTTT	CASSFSIGTFQHF
TRBV7-8	TRBJ1-2	-	TRBD1	TGTGCCAGCAGCTTCTTTCGACAGGGGTATGGCTACACCTTC	CASSFFRQGYGYTF
TRBV4-3	TRBJ1-6	-	-	TGCGCCAGCAGCCGAGATCAGGATTATAATTCACCCCTCCACTTT	CASSRDQDYNSPLHF
TRBV6-1	TRBJ1-5	-	-	TGTGCCAGCAAGCCAGGCTCGGATACTTATAGCAATCAGCCCCAGCATTTT	CASKPGSDTYSNQPQHF
TRBV25-1	TRBJ1-6	-	-	TGTGCCAGCAGTTCGGGGACCTCGGGATCACCCCTCCACTTT	CASSSGTSGSPLHF
TRBV20-1	TRBJ1-2	-	TRBD1	TGCAGTGCTAGTAAACACAGGGGTGGCTATGGCTACACCTTC	CSASKHRGGYGYTF
TRBV7-9	TRBJ2-1	-	TRBD2	TGTGCCAGCAGCTTTAGTAGCGGGAGGGCTTACAATGAGCAGTTCTTC	CASSFSSGRAYNEQFF
TRBV5-1	TRBJ2-5	-	-	TGCGCCAGCAGCTTGTCCGGCAGAGAGACCCAGTACTTC	CASSLSGRETQYF
TRBV20-1	TRBJ2-7	few	-	TGCAGTGCTAGAGTCTCGCGGGGCAGGGGTTTCCACGAGCAGTACTTC	CSARVSRGRGFHEQYF
TRBV27	TRBJ1-6	once	-	TGTGCCAGCAGTCTATACAGGGAGATAGATTCACCCCTCCACTTT	CASSLYREIDSPLHF
TRBV20-1	TRBJ2-3	-	-	TGCAGTGCCAGGGAGCTAGCGAGGGCTCTAACAGATACGCAGTATTTT	CSARELARALTDTQYF
TRBV5-6	TRBJ2-7	-	TRBD1	TGTGCCAGCACTGGACGGGGCAGGGGGTACGAGCAGTACTTC	CASTGRGRGYEQYF
TRBV10-3	TRBJ1-6	few	-	TGTGCCATCAGTGTTTCCAGCTCCTATAATTCACCCCTCCACTTT	CAISVSSSYNSPLHF
TRBV20-1	TRBJ1-2	-	-	TGCAGCCCACGGGGGGCGGCTGGCTACACCTTC	CSPRGAAGYTF
TRBV12-5	TRBJ1-2	-	-	TGTGCTAGTGGTTTGGTACTGCAGGGTGAAGGTTATGGCTACACCTTC	CASGLVLQGEGYGYTF
TRBV7-9	TRBJ2-5	-	TRBD2	TGTGCCAGCAGCTTAGGTGCGGGAGCGGGAGAGACCCAGTACTTC	CASSLGAGAGETQYF
TRBV18	TRBJ1-2	-	TRBD1	TGTGCCAGCTCCATTACAGGGGATGGCTACACCTTC	CASSITGDGYTF
TRBV27	TRBJ2-3	once	-	TGTGCCAGCAGTTATATCGGCAGGACAGATACGCAGTATTTT	CASSYIGRTDTQYF
TRBV6-2/TRBV6-3	TRBJ1-3	once	-	TGTGCCAGCAGTTACGACAGGAGCTCTGGAAACACCATATATTTT	CASSYDRSSGNTIYF
TRBV28	TRBJ2-1	-	TRBD2	TGTGCCAGCAGTCCCATAGGGGAGGGCCTCTATGAGCAGTTCTTC	CASSPIGEGLYEQFF
TRBV20-1	TRBJ2-1	-	TRBD1	TGCAGTGCTAAGGACAGGTGGGAGCAGTTCTTC	CSAKDRWEQFF
TRBV6-1	TRBJ1-6	-	-	TGTGCCAGCAGTCCCCCCCTGGGGGGAGAGTATAATTCACCCCTCCACTTT	CASSPPLGGEYNSPLHF
TRBV7-3	TRBJ2-2	-	-	TGTGCCAGCAGCCCGACAGCTAGCGCTGGGGAGCTGTTTTTT	CASSPTASAGELFF
TRBV7-6	TRBJ2-7	-	TRBD2	TGTGCCAGCAGCTTAGGGGCAGGACTAGCGGGACGCTCCTACGAGCAGTACTTC	CASSLGAGLAGRSYEQYF
TRBV24-1	TRBJ2-6	-	-	TGTGCCACCAGTGCCCCGGTCTCTGGGGCCAACGTCCTGACTTTC	CATSAPVSGANVLTF
TRBV20-1	TRBJ2-1	-	TRBD2	TGCAGTGCTAGAGACTGGACTAGCGGGAGGGCCATATTTGAGTATAATGAGCAGTTCTTC	CSARDWTSGRAIFEYNEQFF
TRBV20-1	TRBJ2-1	-	-	TGCAGTGCTAGAGTCCTAGTTAATTCCTACAATGAGCAGTTCTTC	CSARVLVNSYNEQFF
TRBV19	TRBJ1-6	few	-	TGTGCCAGTAAAGCCGTCGTAGCTAATTCACCCCTCCACTTT	CASKAVVANSPLHF
TRBV7-2	TRBJ1-2	-	-	TGTGCCAGCAGCTGGGTGGACAGAAACTATGGCTACACCTTC	CASSWVDRNYGYTF
TRBV10-2	TRBJ2-1	-	TRBD2	TGCGCCAGCAGTGAGTTATCACTAGCGGGAGGGTTGAATGAGCAGTTCTTC	CASSELSLAGGLNEQFF
TRBV7-8	TRBJ2-5	-	-	TGTGCCAGCAGCTTAACGAGGACGGACCTCCAAGAGACCCAGTACTTC	CASSLTRTDLQETQYF
TRBV6-1	TRBJ1-1	-	TRBD1	TGTGCCAGCAGCCTGACAGGGCTTTTTAGCACTGAAGCTTTCTTT	CASSLTGLFSTEAFF
TRBV2	TRBJ2-7	-	TRBD1	TGTGCCAGCAGTTCCGGGACAGGAGGTTTAAAGCAGTACTTC	CASSSGTGGLKQYF
TRBV27	TRBJ2-1	few	-	TGTGCCAGCAGTTTATCGAGGTCTGAGCAGTTCTTC	CASSLSRSEQFF
TRBV6-1	TRBJ1-5	few	-	TGTGCCAGCAGTGAAAGTGGGGGGGACAATCAGCCCCAGCATTTT	CASSESGGDNQPQHF
TRBV30	TRBJ1-6	-	-	TGTGCCTGGGTACGCCGGGATTCGATGGGTTCACCCCTCCACTTT	CAWVRRDSMGSPLHF
TRBV10-1	TRBJ2-2	-	-	TGCGCCAGCAGTCCAGGGGCCCACACCGGGGAGCTGTTTTTT	CASSPGAHTGELFF
TRBV6-2/TRBV6-3	TRBJ1-1	-	-	TGTGCCAGCAGAACCCGGGTCAACACTGAAGCTTTCTTT	CASRTRVNTEAFF
TRBV18	TRBJ1-2	-	TRBD1	TGTGCCAGCTCACAAGACAGGGGTGATGGCTACACCTTC	CASSQDRGDGYTF